A selection of T cell receptor beta chains follows, all from one sample in a study of T-cell memory formation after mild COVID-19. A single record per CDR3 protein comes from TCRdb applying MiXCR to the 5' RACE reads. The sample carries roughly 200,000 distinct CDR3 sequences, 16% recorded once. Sequenced input: PBMCs or a T cell subset sorted from them (not recorded which). These receptors were taken from an adult woman who had mild COVID-19 (a few samples of this study predate the infection). Cell type and time point are not known. Each CDR3 is given with its conserved first and last residue. A D gene is named only where the DNA matches it firmly. A row's size may be missing; if present it is once, few, many or a size class.

d_gene: TRBD2; v_gene: TRBV29-1; j_gene: TRBJ2-3; abundance: many; CDR3nt: TGCAGCGTTGCCGGGGGGGATACGCAGTATTTT; CDR3aa: CSVAGGDTQYF
d_gene: TRBD2; v_gene: TRBV3-1; j_gene: TRBJ2-7; abundance: few; CDR3nt: TGTGCCAGCAGCCAACGGACTAGCGGGAGAAGCGAGCAGTACTTC; CDR3aa: CASSQRTSGRSEQYF
d_gene: TRBD2; v_gene: TRBV4-2; j_gene: TRBJ2-3; abundance: many; CDR3nt: TGTGCCAGCAGCCAAGAACTAGCGGGGGGCCCTAGCCGGTATTTT; CDR3aa: CASSQELAGGPSRYF
d_gene: TRBD2; v_gene: TRBV18; j_gene: TRBJ2-3; abundance: NA; CDR3nt: TGTGCCAGCTCACGCTCTAGCGGTGCGGGCACAGATACGCAGTATTTT; CDR3aa: CASSRSSGAGTDTQYF
d_gene: NA; v_gene: TRBV7-9; j_gene: TRBJ2-2; abundance: once; CDR3nt: TGTGCCAGCAGCTTAGTGCCGTCGAGAGAGCTGTTTTTT; CDR3aa: CASSLVPSRELFF
d_gene: TRBD2; v_gene: TRBV15; j_gene: TRBJ2-5; abundance: NA; CDR3nt: TGTGCCACCAGCAGATATGGGACTAGCGGGAAAGCAGAGACCCAGTACTTC; CDR3aa: CATSRYGTSGKAETQYF
d_gene: TRBD2; v_gene: TRBV6-1; j_gene: TRBJ2-3; abundance: NA; CDR3nt: TGTGCCAGCAGTGCTATTCGACTAGCGGGCACAGATACGCAGTATTTT; CDR3aa: CASSAIRLAGTDTQYF
d_gene: TRBD2; v_gene: TRBV29-1; j_gene: TRBJ2-2; abundance: few; CDR3nt: TGCAGCGTTGGGCAGCGGGAGATCATGGGCACCGGGGAGCTGTTTTTT; CDR3aa: CSVGQREIMGTGELFF
d_gene: NA; v_gene: TRBV7-3; j_gene: TRBJ2-3; abundance: few; CDR3nt: TGTGCCAGCAGCTGGGTGTTTGGGGACACGCAGTATTTT; CDR3aa: CASSWVFGDTQYF
d_gene: TRBD2; v_gene: TRBV6-5; j_gene: TRBJ2-2; abundance: NA; CDR3nt: TGTGCCAGCAGCCCTCGACTAGCCGGGGAGCTGATTTTT; CDR3aa: CASSPRLAGELIF
d_gene: TRBD1; v_gene: TRBV5-6; j_gene: TRBJ1-5; abundance: few; CDR3nt: TGTGCCAGCAGCCTTGACAGGGGGCTAAGTCAGCCCCAGCATTTT; CDR3aa: CASSLDRGLSQPQHF
d_gene: NA; v_gene: TRBV5-1; j_gene: TRBJ1-1; abundance: many; CDR3nt: TGCGCCAGCAGCTTGGAAACAGATATGAACACTGAAGCTTTCTTT; CDR3aa: CASSLETDMNTEAFF
d_gene: NA; v_gene: TRBV4-3; j_gene: TRBJ2-5; abundance: NA; CDR3nt: TGCGCCAGCAGCCAAGATTTCCTGAAAGAGACCCAGTACTTC; CDR3aa: CASSQDFLKETQYF
d_gene: NA; v_gene: TRBV20-1; j_gene: TRBJ2-2; abundance: few; CDR3nt: TGCAGTGCTAGAGAGAGGGGGGACCTTAACACCGGGGAGCTGTTTTTT; CDR3aa: CSARERGDLNTGELFF
d_gene: TRBD1; v_gene: TRBV7-2; j_gene: TRBJ1-3; abundance: NA; CDR3nt: TGTGCCAGCAGCCGCAACAGGGGCGAGGGAAACACCATATATTTT; CDR3aa: CASSRNRGEGNTIYF
d_gene: NA; v_gene: TRBV20-1; j_gene: TRBJ2-7; abundance: few; CDR3nt: TGCAGTGCTAGTCCGACCTACGAGCAGTACTTC; CDR3aa: CSASPTYEQYF
d_gene: NA; v_gene: TRBV12-3/TRBV12-4; j_gene: TRBJ1-5; abundance: few; CDR3nt: TGTGCCAGCAGAAATAGGACAGTCAATCAGCCCCAGCATTTT; CDR3aa: CASRNRTVNQPQHF
d_gene: NA; v_gene: TRBV20-1; j_gene: TRBJ2-1; abundance: few; CDR3nt: TGCAGTGCTAGAGATACCGGGCACTATGGCTGGCAGTTCTTC; CDR3aa: CSARDTGHYGWQFF
d_gene: TRBD1; v_gene: TRBV4-3; j_gene: TRBJ1-4; abundance: many; CDR3nt: TGCGCCAGCAGCCAACAACAGCACAGGGGTGATGAAAAACTGTTTTTT; CDR3aa: CASSQQQHRGDEKLFF
d_gene: NA; v_gene: TRBV7-9; j_gene: TRBJ2-3; abundance: NA; CDR3nt: TGTGCCAGCAGCCCGATGGTTGTAGATACGCAGTATTTT; CDR3aa: CASSPMVVDTQYF
d_gene: TRBD2; v_gene: TRBV5-1; j_gene: TRBJ2-5; abundance: few; CDR3nt: TGCGCCAGCAAAAGCGGGAGGGGTTTTGAGACCCAGTACTTC; CDR3aa: CASKSGRGFETQYF
d_gene: TRBD2; v_gene: TRBV5-1; j_gene: TRBJ2-3; abundance: once; CDR3nt: TGCGCCAGCAGCCCGGACGGGACTAGTACAGATACGCAGTATTTT; CDR3aa: CASSPDGTSTDTQYF
d_gene: NA; v_gene: TRBV5-4; j_gene: TRBJ1-1; abundance: few; CDR3nt: TGTGCCAGCAGCCTGGGAGGTTTTGGCACTGAAGCTTTCTTT; CDR3aa: CASSLGGFGTEAFF
d_gene: NA; v_gene: TRBV6-5; j_gene: TRBJ1-2; abundance: few; CDR3nt: TGTGCCAGCAGGCATAACACAGGTTATGGCTACACCTTC; CDR3aa: CASRHNTGYGYTF
d_gene: TRBD1; v_gene: TRBV9; j_gene: TRBJ2-4; abundance: many; CDR3nt: TGTGCCAGCAGCGCGGGGACAGCTCTAGCCAAAAACATTCAGTACTTC; CDR3aa: CASSAGTALAKNIQYF
d_gene: NA; v_gene: TRBV5-1; j_gene: TRBJ2-5; abundance: few; CDR3nt: TGCGCCAGCAGCCTCCTGACAGACTTGGAGACCCAGTACTTC; CDR3aa: CASSLLTDLETQYF
d_gene: NA; v_gene: TRBV20-1; j_gene: TRBJ1-1; abundance: NA; CDR3nt: TGCAGTGCTACGGCGGGGGGGGCTTGGACTGAAGCTTTCTTT; CDR3aa: CSATAGGAWTEAFF
d_gene: NA; v_gene: TRBV27; j_gene: TRBJ2-2; abundance: few; CDR3nt: TGTGCCAGCAGTTTAAACGGGGCCGGGGAGCTGTTTTTT; CDR3aa: CASSLNGAGELFF
d_gene: TRBD2; v_gene: TRBV12-3/TRBV12-4; j_gene: TRBJ2-5; abundance: few; CDR3nt: TGTGCCAGCACCCTGACTAGCGCCCTGGCAGAGACCCAGTACTTC; CDR3aa: CASTLTSALAETQYF
d_gene: NA; v_gene: TRBV29-1; j_gene: TRBJ2-5; abundance: few; CDR3nt: TGCAGCGTTGTTCAGGGAAAAGAGACCCAGTACTTC; CDR3aa: CSVVQGKETQYF
d_gene: NA; v_gene: TRBV7-3; j_gene: TRBJ2-5; abundance: NA; CDR3nt: TGTGCCAGCAGCTTAACGTCGGGAGAGACCCAGTACTTC; CDR3aa: CASSLTSGETQYF
d_gene: NA; v_gene: TRBV7-9; j_gene: TRBJ2-1; abundance: few; CDR3nt: TGTGCCAGCAACCTCCTGGTGACACTTCGCGGGGATGAGCAGTTCTTC; CDR3aa: CASNLLVTLRGDEQFF
d_gene: NA; v_gene: TRBV12-3/TRBV12-4; j_gene: TRBJ1-1; abundance: few; CDR3nt: TGTGCCAGCAGTTTTTATTTGAACACTGAAGCTTTCTTT; CDR3aa: CASSFYLNTEAFF
d_gene: NA; v_gene: TRBV6-2/TRBV6-3; j_gene: TRBJ1-1; abundance: few; CDR3nt: TGTGCCAGCAGTTACTTGCGGGAAGCTTTCTTT; CDR3aa: CASSYLREAFF
d_gene: TRBD1; v_gene: TRBV6-6; j_gene: TRBJ1-1; abundance: NA; CDR3nt: TGTGCCAGCAGGTATACAGGGGAAACTGAAGCTTTCTTT; CDR3aa: CASRYTGETEAFF
d_gene: NA; v_gene: TRBV5-1; j_gene: TRBJ2-2; abundance: NA; CDR3nt: TGCGCCAGCAGCTATCCTAGGGACACCGGGGAGCTGTTTTTT; CDR3aa: CASSYPRDTGELFF
d_gene: NA; v_gene: TRBV24-1; j_gene: TRBJ2-5; abundance: NA; CDR3nt: TGTGCCACCAGTGATTTCAACACGGCCCAAGAGACCCAGTACTTC; CDR3aa: CATSDFNTAQETQYF
d_gene: NA; v_gene: TRBV5-1; j_gene: TRBJ2-7; abundance: few; CDR3nt: TGCGCCAGCAGCCAGAGGGAAAAGGACGAGCAGTACTTC; CDR3aa: CASSQREKDEQYF
d_gene: TRBD2; v_gene: TRBV24-1; j_gene: TRBJ2-1; abundance: few; CDR3nt: TGTGCCACCAGTGAATTCCTAGCGGGAGTCCAGGTGGGTGAGCAGTTCTTC; CDR3aa: CATSEFLAGVQVGEQFF
d_gene: NA; v_gene: TRBV5-4; j_gene: TRBJ2-1; abundance: few; CDR3nt: TGTGCCAGCAGCTTGTGGGCGACTAGTCATGGTGAGCAGTTCTTC; CDR3aa: CASSLWATSHGEQFF
d_gene: NA; v_gene: TRBV6-2/TRBV6-3; j_gene: TRBJ2-1; abundance: few; CDR3nt: TGTGCCAGCAGTTATCCGACTAGGGGGGTCGCCAATGAGCAGTTCTTC; CDR3aa: CASSYPTRGVANEQFF
d_gene: NA; v_gene: TRBV30; j_gene: TRBJ1-1; abundance: few; CDR3nt: TGTGCCTGGGGCAATACGATCGAAGCTTTCTTT; CDR3aa: CAWGNTIEAFF
d_gene: NA; v_gene: TRBV7-2; j_gene: TRBJ2-7; abundance: few; CDR3nt: TGTGCCAGCAGACTGGAAGTGTTGGGCAGCCGACTCCACTTC; CDR3aa: CASRLEVLGSRLHF
d_gene: NA; v_gene: TRBV20-1; j_gene: TRBJ2-7; abundance: few; CDR3nt: TGCAGTGCTAGAGTTAGCGGTTACGAGCAGTACTTC; CDR3aa: CSARVSGYEQYF
d_gene: NA; v_gene: TRBV5-6; j_gene: TRBJ1-1; abundance: few; CDR3nt: TGTGCCAGCAGCACCGTGCATTACGCTGAAGCTTTCTTT; CDR3aa: CASSTVHYAEAFF
d_gene: NA; v_gene: TRBV6-2/TRBV6-3; j_gene: TRBJ2-5; abundance: few; CDR3nt: TGCGCTCTTGGGCAGGGAATTGGAGAGACCCAGTACTTC; CDR3aa: CALGQGIGETQYF